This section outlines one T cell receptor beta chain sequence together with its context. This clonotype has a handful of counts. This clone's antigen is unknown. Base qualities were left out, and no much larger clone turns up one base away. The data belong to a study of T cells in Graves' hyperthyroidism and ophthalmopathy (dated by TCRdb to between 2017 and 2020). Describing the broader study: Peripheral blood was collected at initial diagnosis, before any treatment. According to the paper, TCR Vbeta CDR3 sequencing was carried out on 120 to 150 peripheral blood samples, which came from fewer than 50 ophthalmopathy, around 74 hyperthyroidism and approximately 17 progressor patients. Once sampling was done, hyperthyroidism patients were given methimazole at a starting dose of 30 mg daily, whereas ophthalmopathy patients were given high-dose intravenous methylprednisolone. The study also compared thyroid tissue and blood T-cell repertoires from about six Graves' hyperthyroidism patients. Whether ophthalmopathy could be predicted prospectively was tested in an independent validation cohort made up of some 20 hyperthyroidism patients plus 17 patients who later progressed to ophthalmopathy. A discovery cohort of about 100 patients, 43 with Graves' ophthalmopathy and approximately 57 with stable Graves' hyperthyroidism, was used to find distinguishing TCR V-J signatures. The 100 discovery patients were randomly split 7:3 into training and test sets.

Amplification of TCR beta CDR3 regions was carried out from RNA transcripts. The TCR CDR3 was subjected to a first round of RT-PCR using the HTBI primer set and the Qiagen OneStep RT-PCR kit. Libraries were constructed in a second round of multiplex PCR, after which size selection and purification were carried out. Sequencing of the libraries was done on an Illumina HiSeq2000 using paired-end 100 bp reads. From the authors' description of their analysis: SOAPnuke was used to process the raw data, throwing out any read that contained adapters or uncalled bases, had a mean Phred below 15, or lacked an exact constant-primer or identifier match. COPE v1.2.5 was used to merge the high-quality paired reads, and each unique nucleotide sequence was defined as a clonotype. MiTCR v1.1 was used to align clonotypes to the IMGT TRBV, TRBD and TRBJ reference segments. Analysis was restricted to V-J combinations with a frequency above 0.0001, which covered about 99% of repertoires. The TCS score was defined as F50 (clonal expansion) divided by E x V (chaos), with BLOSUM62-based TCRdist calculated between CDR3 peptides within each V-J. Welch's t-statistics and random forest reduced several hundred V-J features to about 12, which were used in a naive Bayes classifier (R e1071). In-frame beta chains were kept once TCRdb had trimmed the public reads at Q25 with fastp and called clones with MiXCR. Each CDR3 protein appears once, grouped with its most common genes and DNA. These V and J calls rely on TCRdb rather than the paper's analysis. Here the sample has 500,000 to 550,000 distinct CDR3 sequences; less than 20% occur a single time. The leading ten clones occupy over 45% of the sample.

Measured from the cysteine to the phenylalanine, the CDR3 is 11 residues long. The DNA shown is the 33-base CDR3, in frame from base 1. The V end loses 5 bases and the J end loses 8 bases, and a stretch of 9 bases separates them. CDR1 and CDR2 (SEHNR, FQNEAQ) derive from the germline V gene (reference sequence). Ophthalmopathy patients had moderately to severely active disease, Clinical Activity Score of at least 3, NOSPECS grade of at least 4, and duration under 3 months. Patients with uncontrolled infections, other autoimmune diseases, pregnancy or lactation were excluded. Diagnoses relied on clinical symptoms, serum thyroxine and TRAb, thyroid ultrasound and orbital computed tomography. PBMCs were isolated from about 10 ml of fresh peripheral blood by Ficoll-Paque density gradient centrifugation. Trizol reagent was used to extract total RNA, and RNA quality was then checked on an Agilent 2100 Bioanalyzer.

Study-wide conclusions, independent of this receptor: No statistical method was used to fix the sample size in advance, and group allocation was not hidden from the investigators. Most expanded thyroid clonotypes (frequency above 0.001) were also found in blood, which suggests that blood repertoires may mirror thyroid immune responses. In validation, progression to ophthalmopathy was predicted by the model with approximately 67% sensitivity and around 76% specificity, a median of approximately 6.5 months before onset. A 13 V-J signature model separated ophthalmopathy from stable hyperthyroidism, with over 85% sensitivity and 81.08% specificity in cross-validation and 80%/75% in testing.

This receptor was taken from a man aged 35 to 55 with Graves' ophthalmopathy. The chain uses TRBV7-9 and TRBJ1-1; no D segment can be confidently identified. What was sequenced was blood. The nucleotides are TGTGCCAGCAGCGCTGGACCCGAAGCTTTCTTT. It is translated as CASSAGPEAFF.